This entry lists 7 T cell receptor beta chains sequenced from one sample in a study of PD-1 blockade in classical Hodgkin lymphoma. Every patient relapsed after autologous stem cell transplantation, and brentuximab vedotin exposure varied. Some clones are missing from TCRdb's copy, which holds only in-frame ones; the method was immunoSEQ multiplex PCR. Of tens of thousands of clones listed, approximately 78% are singletons. Sample: peripheral blood mononuclear cells (PBMCs), taken before the second cycle of nivolumab. These receptors originate from a human donor with classical Hodgkin lymphoma.

The rearrangement uses TRBV7-9 and TRBJ2-7; TRBD2 aligns across 8 bases. The CDR3 is made up of 14 amino acids. Germline assignment: CDR1 SEHNR and CDR2 FQNEAQ (reference sequence). The V segment lost 4 bases and the J segment 0 bases; nucleotides outside the gene matches: 2. Written as DNA, the CDR3 is TGTGCCAGCAGCTCCGGGGGGGGCTCCTACGAGCAGTACTTC. As protein: CASSSGGGSYEQYF.

The V call is TRBV11-3, the J call TRBJ2-5; D tentatively reads TRBD1 or TRBD2 (6 bases each). Germline-derived CDR1 and CDR2 are SGHNT and YENEEA. The V gene lost 1 base and the J gene lost 5 bases, with 11 bases spanning the gap. This CDR3 region has 14 residues. The DNA of the CDR3 is TGTGCCAGCAGCTTAGGGGGGGCCGTGGAGACCCAGTACTTC. It yields the protein CASSLGGAVETQYF.

This rearrangement joins TRBV4-2 to TRBJ1-2, with no clear D. This CDR3 region has 16 residues. Deletions cut 0 bases from V and 0 bases from J, with 11 bases between. CDR1 is LGHNA and CDR2 is YNFKEQ in the germline V gene. Here the CDR3 DNA reads TGTGCCAGCAGCCAAGATTTGACAACTACTAACTATGGCTACACCTTC. It specifies CASSQDLTTTNYGYTF.

V gene TRBV27 combines with J gene TRBJ1-6; TRBD1 matches 9 bases. The CDR3 sequence is 14 residues long. The J segment lost 10 bases and the V segment lost 5 bases, leaving 6 bases of the junction unmatched. The germline CDR1 and CDR2 sequences are MNHEY and SMNVEV (reference sequence). CDR3 protein: CASSPNRGHSPLHF. Written as DNA, the CDR3 is TGTGCCAGCAGTCCTAACAGGGGGCACTCACCCCTCCACTTT.

The CDR3 nucleotides are TGTGCCAGCAGCAAAGCAGGGTCCTACAATGAGCAGTTCTTC. Protein sequence: CASSKAGSYNEQFF. This chain uses TRBV2 with TRBJ2-1; D perhaps matches TRBD1 (5 bases). The CDR3 has 14 amino acids. The germline V gene encodes CDR1 SNHLY and CDR2 FYNNEI. V lost 6 bases, J lost 1 base, and 10 bases lay in between. Using reference TRBV2 and TRBJ2-1 for the parts outside the CDR3, the full variable domain is EPEVTQTPSHQVTQMGQEVILRCVPISNHLYFYWYRQILGQKVEFLVSFYNNEISEKSEIFDDQFSVERPDGSNFTLKIRSTKLEDSAMYFCASSKAGSYNEQFFGPGTRLTVL.

This chain uses TRBV5-6 with TRBJ1-2; 11 bases match TRBD1. The CDR3 has 13 amino acids. Germline values: CDR1 SGHDT, CDR2 YYEEEE. After removal of 4 bases from V and 10 bases from J, the junction contained 6 bases not matched to a gene. The CDR3 coding sequence is TGTGCCAGCAGCGAGGACAGGGGGCTTGTCTACACCTTC. Its translation is CASSEDRGLVYTF.

The chain links TRBV5-4 to TRBJ1-2; maybe TRBD1 (6 bases). The CDR3 is made up of 13 amino acids. With 3 bases removed from V and 8 bases from J, the gap between germline ends came to 14 bases. The germline CDR1 and CDR2 sequences are SGHNT and YYREEE (reference sequence). DNA of the CDR3: TGTGCCAGCAGCTCGACAGGAATAGAAGGCTACACCTTC. It is translated as CASSSTGIEGYTF. The full variable domain, rest sourced from reference TRBV5-4 and TRBJ1-2, is ETGVTQSPTHLIKTRGQQVTLRCSSQSGHNTVSWYQQALGQGPQFIFQYYREEENGRGNFPPRFSGLQFPNYSSELNVNALELDDSALYLCASSSTGIEGYTFGSGTRLTVV.